This entry lists 32 T cell receptor beta chains sequenced from one sample in a study of cytomegalovirus exposure and HLA in healthy donors. The study ran its PCR with 60 Vbeta and 13 Jbeta primers. Assay: immunoSEQ multiplex PCR; the TCRdb copy retains only in-frame clones and omits some. The table has 150,000 or so clones, over 60% seen once. What was sequenced was PBMCs. Receptor source: a man aged 35 to 55 in good health and CMV-seropositive.

This clone was counted between two and nine times. This chain links TRBV12-2 with TRBJ1-2; TRBD1, the table's D call, was not compared with the DNA. TRBV12-2 is an annotated pseudogene. The CDR3 has 16 residues. The CDR3 bases are TGTGCAAGTCGCTTAGACCCGACAGGGGGAGGCTATGGCTACACCTTC. This translates into CASRLDPTGGGYGYTF.

This chain connects TRBV6-4 to TRBJ1-2; 8 nucleotides align to TRBD1. Germline lookup yields CDR1 MRHNA and CDR2 SNTAGT. There are 14 residues in the CDR3. Trimming at V came to 3 bases and at J to 7 bases, leaving 7 bases not matched to a gene. The CDR3: CASSESRGQLGYTF. The CDR3 nucleotides read TGTGCCAGCAGTGAGAGCAGGGGGCAACTTGGCTACACCTTC.

The chain recombines TRBV18 with TRBJ1-2; D may be TRBD1 (6 bases). This CDR3 is built from 15 residues. The V gene's germline CDR1 is KGHSH and CDR2 LQKENI. Trimming stripped 0 bases from V and 5 bases from J, with 13 bases between. This chain's CDR3 is CASSPPGRGAYGYTF. CDR3 nucleotide sequence: TGTGCCAGCTCACCACCGGGACGGGGGGCGTATGGCTACACCTTC. Looking up the rest from reference TRBV18 and TRBJ1-2 gives the full variable domain: NAGVMQNPRHLVRRRGQEARLRCSPMKGHSHVYWYRQLPEEGLKFMVYLQKENIIDESGMPKERFSAEFPKEGPSILRIQQVVRGDSAAYFCASSPPGRGAYGYTFGSGTRLTVV.

V gene TRBV18 combines with J gene TRBJ2-7; TRBD1 matches at 8 bases. V was clipped by 6 bases and J by 2 bases; unmatched bases: 9. The CDR3 consists of 15 residues. Germline V gene lookup returns CDR1 KGHSH and CDR2 LQKENI. The CDR3 loop reads CASSPKSQGAYEQYF. The DNA of the CDR3 is TGTGCCAGCTCTCCTAAGTCACAGGGGGCCTACGAGCAGTACTTC.

V and J are TRBV5-1 and TRBJ2-2; 8 bases line up with TRBD1. V was pared by 4 bases and J by 1 base, with 6 bases of the junction left unmatched. CDR3 length equals 16 residues. Germline lookup yields CDR1 SGHRS and CDR2 YFSETQ. CDR3: CASSITGGLNTGELFF. The DNA for the CDR3 is TGCGCCAGCAGCATAACAGGGGGACTGAACACCGGGGAGCTGTTTTTT.

The V and J genes are TRBV5-6 and TRBJ2-3; TRBD1 matches at 8 bases. The trim removed 4 bases at V and 2 bases at J, leaving 18 bases unmatched. Germline loops: CDR1 SGHDT, CDR2 YYEEEE. This CDR3 region has 19 residues. The CDR3 spells CASSTATGTGFPPTDTQYF. The CDR3 nucleotides are TGTGCCAGCAGCACGGCGACCGGGACAGGTTTCCCCCCCACAGATACGCAGTATTTT. Variable domain in full (rest from reference TRBV5-6 and TRBJ2-3): DAGVTQSPTHLIKTRGQQVTLRCSPKSGHDTVSWYQQALGQGPQFIFQYYEEEERQRGNFPDRFSGHQFPNYSSELNVNALLLGDSALYLCASSTATGTGFPPTDTQYFGPGTRLTVL.

The chain joins TRBV10-3 to TRBJ1-2; D is ambiguous. Between the trimmed V and J ends, which lost 0 bases and 8 bases, there was a span of 7 bases. Germline CDR1 and CDR2: ENHRY and SYGVKD. The CDR3 extends over 12 amino acids. CDR3 in DNA: TGTGCCATCAGTGAGTCGGGTAGCGGCTACACCTTC. Encoded protein: CAISESGSGYTF.

The CDR3 sequence: CSLAKNIQYF. CDR3 coding DNA: TGCAGCCTAGCCAAAAACATTCAGTACTTC. V usage is TRBV20-1 and J usage is TRBJ2-4; no firm D call. The germline CDR1 and CDR2 sequences are DFQATT and SNEGSKA (reference sequence). CDR3 length: 10 amino acids.

The chain has TRBV28 and TRBJ1-6; 10 bases fit TRBD1. The CDR3 is made up of 12 amino acids. Germline-derived CDR1 and CDR2 are MDHEN and SYDVKM. Trimming at V came to 10 bases and at J to 10 bases, leaving 4 bases not matched to a gene. The CDR3 DNA follows: TGTGCCACGGGGACAGGGGACTCACCCCTCCACTTT. Translated: CATGTGDSPLHF.

This clone was seen a handful of times. J is TRBJ2-2 and V is TRBV5-1; tentative D call: TRBD1 (6 bases). Germline CDR1 reads SGHRS; CDR2 reads YFSETQ. Trimming left V 0 bases short and J 0 bases short, with 12 bases between. The CDR3 covers 17 residues. The DNA for the CDR3 is TGCGCCAGCAGCTTGGGCCACAGGGATCCGAACACCGGGGAGCTGTTTTTT. As protein: CASSLGHRDPNTGELFF. The full variable domain, rest sourced from reference TRBV5-1 and TRBJ2-2, is KAGVTQTPRYLIKTRGQQVTLSCSPISGHRSVSWYQQTPGQGLQFLFEYFSETQRNKGNFPGRFSGRQFSNSRSEMNVSTLELGDSALYLCASSLGHRDPNTGELFFGEGSRLTVL.

This clone was recorded a few times. This chain connects TRBV9 to TRBJ1-2; TRBD1 matches 9 bases. The length of the CDR3 is 14 residues. The germline V gene encodes CDR1 SGDLS and CDR2 YYNGEE. V dropped 3 bases and J dropped 5; count of bases not matched to a gene: 5. The CDR3 coding sequence is TGTGCCAGCAGCGGTGACAGGGGGATTTATGGCTACACCTTC. This sequence encodes CASSGDRGIYGYTF.

V gene TRBV21-1 combines with J gene TRBJ2-3; the tabulated D call, TRBD2, remains unverified against the DNA. TRBV21-1 is a documented pseudogene. The CDR3 runs 18 residues. CDR3 amino acids: CASSKALSREAFTDTQYF. The CDR3 coding sequence is TGTGCCAGCAGCAAAGCGCTTTCGCGGGAGGCCTTCACAGATACGCAGTATTTT.

The V call is TRBV21-1, the J call TRBJ2-1; TRBD2, the table's D call, was not compared with the DNA. TRBV21-1 is shown as a pseudogene. The CDR3 sequence is 13 residues long. Here the CDR3 DNA reads TGTGCCAGCAGCAGCCGAGGACTGAATGAGCAGTTCTTC. This encodes CASSSRGLNEQFF.

This chain joins TRBV27 and TRBJ2-3; perhaps TRBD1 as D (6 bases). The CDR3 sequence is 16 residues long. Germline values: CDR1 MNHEY, CDR2 SMNVEV (reference sequence). V lost 2 bases and J lost 1, with 13 bases in between. The CDR3 DNA reads as TGTGCCAGCAGTTTAGCCGGGACAACCCGCACAGATACGCAGTATTTT. This gives the protein CASSLAGTTRTDTQYF.

This sequence joins TRBV10-2 and TRBJ1-1, with D uncertain. Germline V gene sequence: CDR1 WSHSY, CDR2 SAAADI. Trimming removed 2 bases at V and 4 bases at J, with 5 bases between. CDR3 size: 12 residues. For the CDR3, the DNA is TGCGCCAGCAGTGAGCCGGTCACTGAAGCTTTCTTT. It codes for CASSEPVTEAFF.

V gene TRBV5-1 combines with J gene TRBJ2-1; D possibly corresponds to TRBD2 (5 bases). V dropped 0 bases and J dropped 9 bases, with 16 bases sitting between them. Germline V gene sequence: CDR1 SGHRS, CDR2 YFSETQ. CDR3 length: 15 residues. CDR3 in amino acids: CASSLEDSGYVEQFF. CDR3 nucleotide sequence: TGCGCCAGCAGCTTGGAGGATTCGGGATACGTTGAGCAGTTCTTC.

This clone was picked up a small number of times. J is TRBJ2-2 and V is TRBV7-3, with TRBD2 matching over 8 bases. The CDR3 runs 17 residues. Germline CDR1 is SGHTA and CDR2 is FQGTGA. The V and J ends lost 0 bases and 4 bases, in that order; junction bases with no gene match: 7. The CDR3 region is CASSLTGASGFTGELFF. Written as DNA, the CDR3 is TGTGCCAGCAGCTTAACGGGGGCTAGCGGGTTCACCGGGGAGCTGTTTTTT.

V and J are TRBV2 and TRBJ2-7; maybe TRBD1 (5 bases). The CDR3 has 13 amino acids. The germline CDR1 and CDR2 sequences are SNHLY and FYNNEI. The ends were cut back, 6 bases at V and 2 bases at J, with 11 bases in the middle. DNA for the CDR3: TGTGCCAGCAGACAGGTCGTTACCTACGAGCAGTACTTC. Translating it yields CASRQVVTYEQYF.

The chain has TRBV10-1 and TRBJ2-1; D may be TRBD1 (5 bases). Germline V gives CDR1 WNHNN, CDR2 SYGVQD (reference sequence). With 3 bases removed from V and 7 bases from J, the gap between germline ends came to 7 bases. This CDR3 comprises 12 residues. The CDR3 protein is CASSDRVNEQFF. CDR3 sequence (DNA): TGCGCCAGCAGTGACAGGGTGAATGAGCAGTTCTTC.

This clone was recorded once. The chain joins TRBV5-4 to TRBJ2-7; no definite D call. V was clipped by 0 bases and J by 1 base, with 5 bases between them. Per germline, CDR1 SGHNT and CDR2 YYREEE (reference sequence). The CDR3 extends over 13 amino acids. The CDR3 DNA reads as TGTGCCAGCAGCTTGGACGGTTCCTACGAGCAGTACTTC. This codes for CASSLDGSYEQYF.

The chain combines TRBV2 with TRBJ1-2; 8 nucleotides agree with TRBD1. Trimming cost V 4 bases and J 1 base; bases outside gene matches: 2. Germline V gives CDR1 SNHLY, CDR2 FYNNEI. The CDR3 has 14 residues. CDR3 sequence: CASSGDRFNYGYTF. The DNA of the CDR3 is TGTGCCAGCAGTGGGGACAGGTTTAACTATGGCTACACCTTC.

The rearrangement uses TRBV5-1 and TRBJ2-5, with a tentative D call TRBD1 (6 bases). With the DNA end fitting TRBJ2-7 better, the J assignment may be wrong. Germline CDR1 is SGHRS and CDR2 is YFSETQ. The length of the CDR3 is 14 residues. CDR3 nucleotide sequence: TGCGCCAGCAAGTTGGGGGCTTCCTCCTACGAGCAGTACTTC. It translates to CASKLGASSYEQYF.

This chain joins TRBV5-6 and TRBJ2-7; D is possibly TRBD2 (6 bases). Germline V gene data show CDR1 as SGHDT and CDR2 as YYEEEE. The CDR3 spans 14 residues. V was trimmed by 4 bases and J by 1 base, leaving 12 bases between them. The CDR3 sequence: CASSDYRGSYEQYF. CDR3 bases: TGTGCCAGCAGCGATTATCGGGGGTCCTACGAGCAGTACTTC.

The rearrangement uses TRBV5-5 and TRBJ2-7, with D possibly TRBD1 on 5 matching bases. The V end was cut by 1 base, the J end by 0 bases, with 14 bases between. Germline-derived CDR1 and CDR2 are SGHKS and YYEKEE (reference sequence). The CDR3 runs 16 residues. CDR3 bases: TGTGCCAGCAGCTTGAGGGGCAGCATCTTCTCCTACGAGCAGTACTTC. It encodes CASSLRGSIFSYEQYF.

Comments on this clone: The sample contains more than one DNA sequence encoding this CDR3. The chain couples TRBV10-3 to TRBJ2-7; maybe TRBD1 (5 bases). V was trimmed by 4 bases and J by 3 bases, leaving 7 bases between them. This CDR3 has 12 residues. CDR1 and CDR2 from the germline V gene are ENHRY and SYGVKD. CDR3 in DNA: TGTGCCATCAGTGGTCAGGGCTACGAGCAGTACTTC. Translated: CAISGQGYEQYF.

V usage is TRBV6-6 and J usage is TRBJ2-2, with unresolved D. This CDR3 is built from 14 residues. Germline values: CDR1 MNHNY, CDR2 SVGAGI (reference sequence). V lost 8 bases and J lost 1, with 11 bases in between. CDR3 sequence (DNA): TGTGCCAGCTTCCCGACTGGGAACACCGGGGAGCTGTTTTTT. Translating gives CASFPTGNTGELFF.

This clone was counted between two and nine times. This chain joins TRBV6-5 and TRBJ1-2, with D possibly being TRBD1 (6 bases). The V gene lost 4 bases and the J gene lost 1 base, with 10 bases spanning the gap. This CDR3 has 14 amino acids. The germline gives CDR1 MNHEY, CDR2 SVGAGI. This CDR3 is CASSSTDSNYGYTF. As DNA, the CDR3 is TGTGCCAGCAGTTCAACGGACAGTAACTATGGCTACACCTTC.

The chain joins TRBV2 to TRBJ2-2, with 7 positions matching TRBD1. The CDR3 has 16 residues. The germline CDR1 and CDR2 sequences are SNHLY and FYNNEI. Trimming removed 4 bases from V and 1 base from J; junction bases left unmatched: 6. In nucleotides, the CDR3 is TGTGCCAGCAGTGCATTAGGGGGCCGGAACACCGGGGAGCTGTTTTTT. It is translated as CASSALGGRNTGELFF.

The chain couples TRBV5-1 to TRBJ2-7; tentatively, D is TRBD2 (6 bases). The CDR3 length is 12 residues. Trimming cost V 7 bases and J 3 bases, with 11 bases left between them. Germline V gene lookup returns CDR1 SGHRS and CDR2 YFSETQ. CDR3 bases: TGCGCCAGCGCGGGCGGGATCTACGAGCAGTACTTC. Translated: CASAGGIYEQYF.

V gene TRBV27 combines with J gene TRBJ2-3; D is undetermined. V lost 6 bases to trimming and J lost 1 base, with 11 bases between them. Germline assignment: CDR1 MNHEY and CDR2 SMNVEV (reference sequence). The CDR3 consists of 14 residues. The CDR3 region has the DNA TGTGCCAGCAGACGGTCTCGAGGCACAGATACGCAGTATTTT. It specifies CASRRSRGTDTQYF.

This chain uses TRBV5-5 with TRBJ2-7; D is ambiguous. There are 11 residues in the CDR3. CDR1 is SGHKS and CDR2 is YYEKEE in the germline V gene (reference sequence). V gave up 4 bases and J gave up 0 bases, with 2 bases separating them. CDR3 nucleotides: TGTGCCAGCAGCCACTCCTACGAGCAGTACTTC. Translation: CASSHSYEQYF.

V usage is TRBV5-6 and J usage is TRBJ1-3, with D perhaps matching TRBD1 (6 bases). The CDR3 runs 14 residues. Germline lookup yields CDR1 SGHDT and CDR2 YYEEEE. V lost 5 bases, J lost 1 base, and 10 bases lay in between. The CDR3 DNA reads as TGTGCCAGCAGGAAACAGGGATCTGGAAACACCATATATTTT. The encoded protein is CASRKQGSGNTIYF.